A single TCR beta chain is shown here with its context. The sample is drawn from a study of blood T cells in healthy people across ages. Germline CDR1 is SGHTS and CDR2 is YDEGEE. V lost 2 bases and J 9 bases, leaving 9 bases between the germline ends. The CDR3 sequence is 12 residues long. Using a J-beta primer mix together with a sample-barcoded 5' primer, a second PCR was run for about 6 to 11 cycles. TCRdb reanalysed the 5' RACE reads using MiXCR and keeps one entry per CDR3 protein. The data show 750,000 to 1,000,000 distinct CDR3 sequences, 25% to 35% seen once. These data are also associated with another study on T cells of mothers and their children. According to that study: For unrelated pairs as for related ones, thymic selection shapes TCR recombination output similarly.

The J gene is TRBJ2-1, the V gene TRBV5-8; no clear D gene. This receptor was identified in a woman in her 40s in good health. The sequenced sample consisted of blood. The CDR3 nucleotides read TGTGCCAGCAGCTTTTTGAAGGGTGAGCAGTTCTTC. It specifies CASSFLKGEQFF.